This T cell receptor beta chain was sequenced during a study of T cell responses to AZD1222 COVID-19 vaccine. The assay was immunoSEQ multiplex PCR, and TCRdb's table has in-frame clones only and misses some. The repertoire holds around 150,000 clones, with just under 95% as singletons. Sequencing was performed on peripheral blood, taken on day 0 of AZD1222 vaccination. This receptor was obtained from an adult in good health.

The CDR3 loop reads CASSFGGPFTEAFF. CDR3 DNA: TGTGCCAGCAGCTTCGGAGGCCCTTTTACTGAAGCTTTCTTT. The genes are TRBV7-3 and TRBJ1-1; the D is unclear. The V gene lost 3 bases and the J gene lost 5 bases, with 13 bases spanning the gap. CDR3 length: 14 residues. The V gene's germline CDR1 is SGHTA and CDR2 FQGTGA.